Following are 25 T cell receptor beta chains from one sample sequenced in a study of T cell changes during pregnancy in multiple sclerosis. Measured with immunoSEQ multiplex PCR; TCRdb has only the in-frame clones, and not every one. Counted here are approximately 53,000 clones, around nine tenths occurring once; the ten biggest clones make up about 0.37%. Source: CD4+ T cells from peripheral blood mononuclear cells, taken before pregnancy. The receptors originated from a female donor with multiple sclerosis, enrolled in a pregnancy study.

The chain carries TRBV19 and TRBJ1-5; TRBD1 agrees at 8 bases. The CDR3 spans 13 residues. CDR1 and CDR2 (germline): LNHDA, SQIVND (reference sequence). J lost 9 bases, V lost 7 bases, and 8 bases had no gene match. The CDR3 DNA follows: TGTGCCAGTAATGACAGGGGCGTAGGGCCCCAGCATTTT. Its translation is CASNDRGVGPQHF.

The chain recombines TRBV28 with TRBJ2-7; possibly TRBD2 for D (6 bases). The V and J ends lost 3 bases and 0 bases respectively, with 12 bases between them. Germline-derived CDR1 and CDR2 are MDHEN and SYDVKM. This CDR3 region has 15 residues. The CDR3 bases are TGTGCCAGCAGTTTCGTTCGGGGGAGCTCCTACGAGCAGTACTTC. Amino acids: CASSFVRGSSYEQYF. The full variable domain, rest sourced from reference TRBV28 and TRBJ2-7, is DVKVTQSSRYLVKRTGEKVFLECVQDMDHENMFWYRQDPGLGLRLIYFSYDVKMKEKGDIPEGYSVSREKKERFSLILESASTNQTSMYLCASSFVRGSSYEQYFGPGTRLTVT.

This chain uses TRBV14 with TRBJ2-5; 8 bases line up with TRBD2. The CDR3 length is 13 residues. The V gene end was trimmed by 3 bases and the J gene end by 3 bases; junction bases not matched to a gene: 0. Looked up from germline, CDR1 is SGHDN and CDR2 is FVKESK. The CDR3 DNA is TGTGCCAGCAGCCACGGGGGGGAAGAGACCCAGTACTTC. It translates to CASSHGGEETQYF.

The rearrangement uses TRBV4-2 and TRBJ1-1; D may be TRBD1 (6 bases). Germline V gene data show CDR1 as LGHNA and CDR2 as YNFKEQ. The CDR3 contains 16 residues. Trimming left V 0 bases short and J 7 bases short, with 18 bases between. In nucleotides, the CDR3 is TGTGCCAGCAGCCAAGAAGTTAGGGGGGGACAATATGAAGCTTTCTTT. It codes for CASSQEVRGGQYEAFF.

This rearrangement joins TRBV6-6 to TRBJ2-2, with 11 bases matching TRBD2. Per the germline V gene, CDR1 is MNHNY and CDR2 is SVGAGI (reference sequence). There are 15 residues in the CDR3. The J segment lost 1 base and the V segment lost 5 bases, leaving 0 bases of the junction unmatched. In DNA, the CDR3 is TGTGCCAGCAGTCTAGCGGGAGGGAACACCGGGGAGCTGTTTTTT. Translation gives CASSLAGGNTGELFF.

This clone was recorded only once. CDR3 in DNA: TGTGCCAGCAGCAGGGACAGCCTCCGAGGAAACACCATATATTTT. Protein: CASSRDSLRGNTIYF. This chain uses TRBV7-2 with TRBJ1-3; 7 bases align to TRBD1. Trimming at V came to 5 bases and at J to 4 bases, leaving 8 bases not matched to a gene. Germline CDR1 SGHTA, CDR2 FQGNSA. The CDR3 has 15 amino acids.

CDR3 sequence (DNA): TGCGCCAGCAGCCCCCTAGGCGGGGGCGGTGAAAAACTGTTTTTT. Translated: CASSPLGGGGEKLFF. V and J are TRBV5-1 and TRBJ1-4; D might be TRBD1 (6 bases). V lost 4 bases and J lost 7, with 17 bases in between. CDR3 size: 15 residues. Germline V lookup: CDR1 SGHRS, CDR2 YFSETQ.

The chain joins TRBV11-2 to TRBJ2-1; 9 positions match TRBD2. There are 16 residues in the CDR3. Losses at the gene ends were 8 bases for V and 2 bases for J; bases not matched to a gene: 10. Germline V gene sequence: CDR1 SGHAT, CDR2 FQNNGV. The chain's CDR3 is CASRRSIAGAYNEQFF. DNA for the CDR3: TGTGCCAGCCGACGTTCGATAGCGGGGGCCTACAATGAGCAGTTCTTC.

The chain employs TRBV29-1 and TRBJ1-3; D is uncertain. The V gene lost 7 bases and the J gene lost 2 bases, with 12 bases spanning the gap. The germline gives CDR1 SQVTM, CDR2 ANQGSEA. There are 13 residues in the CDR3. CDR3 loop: CSASGGPGNTIYF. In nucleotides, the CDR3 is TGCAGCGCCAGCGGAGGGCCTGGAAACACCATATATTTT.

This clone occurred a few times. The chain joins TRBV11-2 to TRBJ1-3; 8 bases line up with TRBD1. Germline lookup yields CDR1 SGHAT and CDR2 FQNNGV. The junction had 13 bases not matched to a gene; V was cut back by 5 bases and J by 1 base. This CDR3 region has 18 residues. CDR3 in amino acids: CASSGLRARTGSGNTIYF. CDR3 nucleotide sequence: TGTGCCAGCAGCGGACTTAGGGCCAGGACAGGGTCTGGAAACACCATATATTTT.

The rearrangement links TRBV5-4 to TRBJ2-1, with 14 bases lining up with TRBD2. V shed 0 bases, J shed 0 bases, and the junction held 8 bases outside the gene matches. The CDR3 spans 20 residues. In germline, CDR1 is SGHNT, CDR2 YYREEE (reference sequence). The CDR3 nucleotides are TGTGCCAGCAGCTTGGGGGGACTAGCGGGAGTCACCGTCTCCTACAATGAGCAGTTCTTC. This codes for CASSLGGLAGVTVSYNEQFF.

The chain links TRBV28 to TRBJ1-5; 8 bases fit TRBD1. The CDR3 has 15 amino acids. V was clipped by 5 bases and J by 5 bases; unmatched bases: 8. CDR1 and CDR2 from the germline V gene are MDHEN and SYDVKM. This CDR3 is CASSPAGGAHQPQHF. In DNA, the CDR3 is TGTGCCAGCAGTCCTGCAGGGGGCGCACATCAGCCCCAGCATTTT.

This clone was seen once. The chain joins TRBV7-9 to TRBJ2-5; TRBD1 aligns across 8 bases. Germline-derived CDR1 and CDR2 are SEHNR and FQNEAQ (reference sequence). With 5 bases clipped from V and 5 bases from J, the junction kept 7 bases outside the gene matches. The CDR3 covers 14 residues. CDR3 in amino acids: CASSIPGGPETQYF. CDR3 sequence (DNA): TGTGCCAGCAGCATCCCAGGGGGCCCGGAGACCCAGTACTTC.

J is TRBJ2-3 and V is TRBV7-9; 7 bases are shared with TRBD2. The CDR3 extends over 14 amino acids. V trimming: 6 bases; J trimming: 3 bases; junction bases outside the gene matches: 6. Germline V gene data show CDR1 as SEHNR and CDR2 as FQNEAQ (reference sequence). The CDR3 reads CASRRLAGTDTQYF. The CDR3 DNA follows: TGTGCCAGCAGGCGACTAGCTGGTACAGATACGCAGTATTTT.

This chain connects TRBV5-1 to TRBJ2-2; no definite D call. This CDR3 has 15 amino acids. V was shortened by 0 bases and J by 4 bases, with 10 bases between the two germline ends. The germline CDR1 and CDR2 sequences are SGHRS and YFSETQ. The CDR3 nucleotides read TGCGCCAGCAGCTTGGGGGCAGCCGCCACCGGGGAGCTGTTTTTT. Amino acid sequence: CASSLGAAATGELFF.

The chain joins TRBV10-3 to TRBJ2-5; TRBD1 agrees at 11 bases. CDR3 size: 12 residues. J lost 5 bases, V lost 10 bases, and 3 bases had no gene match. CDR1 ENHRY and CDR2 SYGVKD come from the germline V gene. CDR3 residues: CATGTGGETQYF. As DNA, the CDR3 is TGTGCCACCGGGACAGGGGGTGAGACCCAGTACTTC.

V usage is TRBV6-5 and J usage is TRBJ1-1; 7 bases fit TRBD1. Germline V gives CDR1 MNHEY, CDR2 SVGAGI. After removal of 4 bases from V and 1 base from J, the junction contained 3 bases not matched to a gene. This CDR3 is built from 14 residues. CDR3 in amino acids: CASSSTGENTEAFF. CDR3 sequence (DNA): TGTGCCAGCAGTTCTACAGGGGAGAACACTGAAGCTTTCTTT.

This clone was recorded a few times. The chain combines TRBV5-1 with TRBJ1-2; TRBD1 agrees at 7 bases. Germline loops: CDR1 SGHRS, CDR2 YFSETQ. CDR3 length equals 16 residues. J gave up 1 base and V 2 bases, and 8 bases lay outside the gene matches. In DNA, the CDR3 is TGCGCCAGCAGCTTAATGGAGGACAGGAATAACTATGGCTACACCTTC. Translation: CASSLMEDRNNYGYTF.

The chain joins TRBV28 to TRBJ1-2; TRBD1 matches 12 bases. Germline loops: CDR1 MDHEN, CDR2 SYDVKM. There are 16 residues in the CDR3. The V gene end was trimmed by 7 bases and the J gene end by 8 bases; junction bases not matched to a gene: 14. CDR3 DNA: TGTGCCAGCAAGGGGACAGGGGGCTGGATAGCCCTGGGCTACACCTTC. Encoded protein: CASKGTGGWIALGYTF.

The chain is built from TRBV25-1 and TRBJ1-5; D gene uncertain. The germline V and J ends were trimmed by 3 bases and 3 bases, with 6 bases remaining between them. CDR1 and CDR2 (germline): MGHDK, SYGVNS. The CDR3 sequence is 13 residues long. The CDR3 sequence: CASSDSANQPQHF. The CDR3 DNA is TGTGCCAGCAGTGACAGTGCCAATCAGCCCCAGCATTTT.

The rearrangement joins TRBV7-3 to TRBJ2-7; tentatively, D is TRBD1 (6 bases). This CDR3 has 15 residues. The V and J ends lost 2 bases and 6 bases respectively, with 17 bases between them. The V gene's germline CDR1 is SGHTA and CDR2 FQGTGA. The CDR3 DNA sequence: TGTGCCAGCAGCTTATTAGGGGGAACCTTTTCCGAGCAGTACTTC. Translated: CASSLLGGTFSEQYF.

CDR3 nucleotides: TGTGCCTGGATCAGGACTGAAGCTTTCTTT. As protein: CAWIRTEAFF. The chain has TRBV30 and TRBJ1-1; no clear D. The CDR3 is made up of 10 amino acids. The V and J ends lost 4 bases and 5 bases respectively, with 5 bases between them. Germline V gives CDR1 GTSNPN, CDR2 SVGIG (reference sequence).

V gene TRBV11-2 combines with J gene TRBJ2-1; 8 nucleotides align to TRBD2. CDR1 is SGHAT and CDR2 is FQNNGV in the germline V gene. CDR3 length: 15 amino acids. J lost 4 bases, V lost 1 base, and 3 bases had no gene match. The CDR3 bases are TGTGCCAGCAGCTTAGTTGCTAGCGGGTACAATGAGCAGTTCTTC. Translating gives CASSLVASGYNEQFF.

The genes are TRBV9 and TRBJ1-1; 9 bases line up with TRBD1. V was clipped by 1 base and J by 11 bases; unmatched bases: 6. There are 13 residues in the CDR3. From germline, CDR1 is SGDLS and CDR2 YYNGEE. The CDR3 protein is CASSVRDRDHAFF. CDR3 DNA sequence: TGTGCCAGCAGCGTAAGGGACAGGGATCATGCTTTCTTT.

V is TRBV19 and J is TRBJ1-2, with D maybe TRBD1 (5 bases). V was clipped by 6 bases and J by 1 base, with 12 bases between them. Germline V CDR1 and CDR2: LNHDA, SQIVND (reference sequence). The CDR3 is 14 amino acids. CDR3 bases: TGTGCCAGTAGAGGTTCGGGGGTTAACTATGGCTACACCTTC. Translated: CASRGSGVNYGYTF.